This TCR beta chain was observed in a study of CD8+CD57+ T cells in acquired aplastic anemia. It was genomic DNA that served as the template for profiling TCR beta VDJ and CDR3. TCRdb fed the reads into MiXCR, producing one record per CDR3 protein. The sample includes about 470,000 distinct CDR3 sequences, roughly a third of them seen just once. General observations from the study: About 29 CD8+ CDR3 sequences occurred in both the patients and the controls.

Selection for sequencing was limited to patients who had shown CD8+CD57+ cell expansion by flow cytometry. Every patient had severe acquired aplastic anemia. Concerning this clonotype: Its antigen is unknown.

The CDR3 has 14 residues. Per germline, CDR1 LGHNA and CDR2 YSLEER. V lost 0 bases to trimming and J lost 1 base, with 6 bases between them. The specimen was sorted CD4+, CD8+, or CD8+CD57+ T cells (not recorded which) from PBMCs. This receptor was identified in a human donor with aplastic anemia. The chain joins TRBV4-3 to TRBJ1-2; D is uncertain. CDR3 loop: CASSQEAYNYGYTF. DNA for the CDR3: TGCGCCAGCAGCCAAGAGGCATATAACTATGGCTACACCTTC.